This T cell receptor beta chain was sequenced during a study of vaccination effects on CD4 cells after COVID-19. Some clones are missing from TCRdb's copy, which holds only in-frame ones; the method was immunoSEQ multiplex PCR. Here the sample spans 27,000 or so clones, under 75% being singletons. General study findings and limits: Marked clonal contraction was seen in infection- and vaccine-induced clones late after vaccination.

Trimming took 5 bases from V and 2 from J, leaving 13 bases between them. CDR3 size: 14 residues. Looked up from germline, CDR1 is SGHNT and CDR2 is YYREEE (reference sequence). Antigen-specific CD4+ T cells expanded by the ViraFEST assay with viral peptide pools were then sequenced. Once cultured for approximately ten days, the cells underwent separation to obtain CD4+ T cells. Vaccine recipients, nucleocapsid antibody negative, had no prior SARS-CoV-2 infection. IL-2 medium was substituted for half the medium on days 3 and 7. With regard to this clone: What it binds is not known.

The chain recombines TRBV5-4 with TRBJ2-5; tentatively, D is TRBD2 (5 bases). This specimen consisted of CD4+ T cells from PBMCs cultured with SARS-CoV-2 spike peptides, obtained before COVID-19 vaccination. The sequence derives from a human donor who received a COVID-19 vaccine. The CDR3 coding sequence is TGTGCCAGCAGTCAAAACCCGGGACAAGAGACCCAGTACTTC. As protein: CASSQNPGQETQYF.